These 12 T cell receptor beta chains originate from one sample sequenced in a study of blood T cell repertoires in COVID-19. Sequenced by immunoSEQ multiplex PCR; TCRdb stores in-frame clones only, minus some. The sample has roughly 300,000 clones, 89% seen once. The material sequenced was peripheral blood. All receptors come from a man aged 18 to 29 who had recovered from COVID-19.

Regarding this clone: The junction departs from germline at one end; a sequencing error may be responsible. The V gene is TRBV7-3, the J gene TRBJ2-1; 10 bases agree with TRBD2. The V gene's germline CDR1 is SGHTA and CDR2 FQGTGA. The CDR3 loop spans 13 amino acids. CDR3 loop: CASSPTEASGSIF. In DNA, the CDR3 is TGTGCCAGCAGCCCTACCGAGGCTAGCGGGAGCATCTTC.

The chain uses TRBV7-9 and TRBJ1-3; possibly TRBD1 for D (5 bases). The V gene's germline CDR1 is SEHNR and CDR2 FQNEAQ (reference sequence). The CDR3 is 18 amino acids. V gave up 5 bases and J gave up 2 bases, with 22 bases separating them. CDR3 protein: CASSGKKGLLETGNTIYF. CDR3 nucleotide sequence: TGTGCCAGCAGCGGGAAAAAGGGGCTACTGGAAACTGGAAACACCATATATTTT.

The chain is built from TRBV7-2 and TRBJ1-5, with D possibly being TRBD1 (5 bases). The CDR3 is made up of 15 amino acids. Germline CDR1 is SGHTA and CDR2 is FQGNSA. V shed 5 bases and J shed 5 bases, with 16 bases lying between them. DNA for the CDR3: TGTGCCAGCAGCGCTCAAGGGGCCGCTTATCAGCCCCAGCATTTT. Translation gives CASSAQGAAYQPQHF.

This clone was found once. The chain is built from TRBV7-8 and TRBJ2-1; the match to TRBD2 covers 14 bases. Per germline, CDR1 SGHVS and CDR2 FQNEAQ. Unmatched junction bases numbered 2, after V lost 3 bases and J lost 7 bases. This CDR3 contains 15 residues. The CDR3 region is CASSLGTSGGNEQFF. CDR3 nucleotide sequence: TGTGCCAGCAGCTTGGGGACTAGCGGGGGAAATGAGCAGTTCTTC.

The chain links TRBV18 to TRBJ2-5; D call uncertain. V lost 5 bases and J lost 5, with 15 bases in between. Germline CDR1 reads KGHSH; CDR2 reads LQKENI. The CDR3 consists of 14 residues. CDR3 region: CASSSSPVLETQYF. CDR3 nucleotides: TGTGCCAGCTCATCCTCGCCGGTTTTGGAGACCCAGTACTTC.

This rearrangement joins TRBV3-1 (or the pseudogene TRBV3-2) to TRBJ2-3; 15 nucleotides agree with TRBD2. V lost 8 bases and J lost 6; bases outside the gene matches: 6. Germline loops: CDR1 LGHDT, CDR2 YNNKEL (reference sequence). The CDR3 loop spans 15 amino acids. This chain's CDR3 is CASRLGLAGGDTQYF. DNA for the CDR3: TGTGCCAGCCGGTTAGGACTAGCGGGGGGGGATACGCAGTATTTT.

The chain employs TRBV5-1 and TRBJ1-5, with 8 bases lining up with TRBD1. Germline V gene lookup returns CDR1 SGHRS and CDR2 YFSETQ. The CDR3 extends over 15 amino acids. Trimming removed 9 bases from V and 0 bases from J; junction bases left unmatched: 8. The CDR3 coding sequence is TGCGCCACCCGACAGGGGCCTTATAGCAATCAGCCCCAGCATTTT. Translated: CATRQGPYSNQPQHF.

The V gene is TRBV6-5, the J gene TRBJ2-5; 13 nucleotides align to TRBD2. The germline CDR1 and CDR2 sequences are MNHEY and SVGAGI. Germline trimming cut 6 bases from V and 7 bases from J; bases unmatched to any gene: 8. The CDR3 consists of 15 residues. CDR3 protein: CASRGLAGASGTQYF. As DNA, the CDR3 is TGTGCCAGCAGAGGACTAGCGGGGGCCTCCGGGACCCAGTACTTC.

V is TRBV5-1 and J is TRBJ1-1; 7 nucleotides agree with TRBD1. Germline V gives CDR1 SGHRS, CDR2 YFSETQ. With V trimmed by 3 bases and J by 1 base, 6 bases remained unmatched. This CDR3 has 15 residues. The CDR3 coding sequence is TGCGCCAGCAGCTCAGACAGGGCGGGGAACACTGAAGCTTTCTTT. Its translation: CASSSDRAGNTEAFF.

The chain employs TRBV5-6 and TRBJ1-1; D ambiguous. CDR1 SGHDT and CDR2 YYEEEE come from the germline V gene. The CDR3 is 16 amino acids. V was cut by 1 base and J by 6 bases, with 19 bases left in between. CDR3 bases: TGTGCCAGCAGCTTGACCGGAGGTGGTGGATTGGCTGAAGCTTTCTTT. Protein: CASSLTGGGGLAEAFF.

The genes are TRBV18 and TRBJ1-1; D uncertain. Per the germline V gene, CDR1 is KGHSH and CDR2 is LQKENI. The V gene lost 1 base and the J gene lost 1 base, with 13 bases spanning the gap. The CDR3 has 16 residues. CDR3 nucleotide sequence: TGTGCCAGCTCACCACAAACGGGAGTTTCGAACACTGAAGCTTTCTTT. Translated: CASSPQTGVSNTEAFF.

This chain links TRBV6-5 with TRBJ2-2; D is perhaps TRBD2 (5 bases). The germline gives CDR1 MNHEY, CDR2 SVGAGI. This CDR3 is built from 15 residues. V lost 5 bases, J lost 6 bases, and 16 bases lay in between. Here the CDR3 reads CASSPSPRVAGELFF. CDR3 nucleotide sequence: TGTGCCAGCAGTCCTAGCCCTAGGGTAGCCGGGGAGCTGTTTTTT.